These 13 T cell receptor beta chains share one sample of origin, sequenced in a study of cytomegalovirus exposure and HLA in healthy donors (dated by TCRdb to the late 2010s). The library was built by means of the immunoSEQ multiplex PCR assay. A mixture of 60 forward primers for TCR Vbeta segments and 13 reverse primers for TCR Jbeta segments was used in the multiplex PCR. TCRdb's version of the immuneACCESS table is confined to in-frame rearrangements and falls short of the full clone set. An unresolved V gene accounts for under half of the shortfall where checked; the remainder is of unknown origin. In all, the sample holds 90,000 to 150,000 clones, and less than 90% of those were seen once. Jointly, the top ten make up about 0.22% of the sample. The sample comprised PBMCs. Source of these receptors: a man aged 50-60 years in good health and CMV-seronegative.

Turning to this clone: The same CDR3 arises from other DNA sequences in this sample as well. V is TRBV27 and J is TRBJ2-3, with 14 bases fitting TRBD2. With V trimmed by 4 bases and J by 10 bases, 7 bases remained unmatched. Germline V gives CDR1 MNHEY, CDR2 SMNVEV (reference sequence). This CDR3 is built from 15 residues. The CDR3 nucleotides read TGTGCCAGCAGTTGGGGACTAGCGGGAGAGTCACCGCAGTATTTT. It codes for CASSWGLAGESPQYF.

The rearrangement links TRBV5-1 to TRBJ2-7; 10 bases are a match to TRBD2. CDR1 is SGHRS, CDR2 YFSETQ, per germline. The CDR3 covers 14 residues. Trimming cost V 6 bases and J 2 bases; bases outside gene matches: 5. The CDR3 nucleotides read TGCGCCAGCACGGAAGCGGGAGGGCCCTACGAGCAGTACTTC. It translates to CASTEAGGPYEQYF.

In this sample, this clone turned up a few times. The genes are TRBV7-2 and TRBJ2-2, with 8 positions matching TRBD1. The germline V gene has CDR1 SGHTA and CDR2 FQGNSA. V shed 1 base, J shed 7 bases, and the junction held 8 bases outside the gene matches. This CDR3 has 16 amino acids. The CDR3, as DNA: TGTGCCAGCAGCTTAGTTCCTCAGGGGGCTATCGGGGAGCTGTTTTTT. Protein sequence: CASSLVPQGAIGELFF.

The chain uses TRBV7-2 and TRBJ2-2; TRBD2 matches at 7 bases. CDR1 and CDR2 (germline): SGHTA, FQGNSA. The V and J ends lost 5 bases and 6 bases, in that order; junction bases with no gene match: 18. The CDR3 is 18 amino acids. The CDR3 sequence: CASSHLFSPAGEPGELFF. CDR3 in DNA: TGTGCCAGCAGCCACCTCTTCAGTCCGGCGGGAGAACCCGGGGAGCTGTTTTTT.

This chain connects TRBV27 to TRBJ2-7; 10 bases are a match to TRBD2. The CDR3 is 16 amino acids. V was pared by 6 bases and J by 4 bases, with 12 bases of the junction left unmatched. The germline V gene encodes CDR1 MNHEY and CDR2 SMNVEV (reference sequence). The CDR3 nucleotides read TGTGCCAGCAGGGGCGAATCGTCTAGCGGGGGTTACGAGCAGTACTTC. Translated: CASRGESSSGGYEQYF.

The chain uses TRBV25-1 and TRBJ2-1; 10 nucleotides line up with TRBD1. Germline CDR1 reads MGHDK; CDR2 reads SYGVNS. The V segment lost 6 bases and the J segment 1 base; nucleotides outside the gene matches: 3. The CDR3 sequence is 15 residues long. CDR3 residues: CASSRQGASYNEQFF. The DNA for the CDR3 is TGTGCCAGCAGCAGACAGGGGGCTTCCTACAATGAGCAGTTCTTC.

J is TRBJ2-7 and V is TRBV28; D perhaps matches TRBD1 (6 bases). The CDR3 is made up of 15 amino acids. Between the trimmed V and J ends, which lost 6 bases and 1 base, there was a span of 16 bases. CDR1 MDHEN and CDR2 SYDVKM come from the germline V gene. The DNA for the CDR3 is TGTGCCAGCAGCCCCAAAGCAGGGGTTTCCTACGAGCAGTACTTC. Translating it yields CASSPKAGVSYEQYF.

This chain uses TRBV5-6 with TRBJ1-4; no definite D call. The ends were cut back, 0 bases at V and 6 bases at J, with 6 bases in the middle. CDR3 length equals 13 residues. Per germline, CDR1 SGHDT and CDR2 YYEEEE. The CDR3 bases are TGTGCCAGCAGCTTGGATCCAGATGAAAAACTGTTTTTT. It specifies CASSLDPDEKLFF.

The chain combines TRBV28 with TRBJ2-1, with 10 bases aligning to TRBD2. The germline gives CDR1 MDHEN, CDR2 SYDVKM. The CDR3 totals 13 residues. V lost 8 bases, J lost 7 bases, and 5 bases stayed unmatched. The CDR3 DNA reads TGTGCCAGCCTAGCGGGGGTGGTAAATGAGCAGTTCTTC. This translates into CASLAGVVNEQFF. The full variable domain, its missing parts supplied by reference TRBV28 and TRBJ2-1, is DVKVTQSSRYLVKRTGEKVFLECVQDMDHENMFWYRQDPGLGLRLIYFSYDVKMKEKGDIPEGYSVSREKKERFSLILESASTNQTSMYLCASLAGVVNEQFFGPGTRLTVL.

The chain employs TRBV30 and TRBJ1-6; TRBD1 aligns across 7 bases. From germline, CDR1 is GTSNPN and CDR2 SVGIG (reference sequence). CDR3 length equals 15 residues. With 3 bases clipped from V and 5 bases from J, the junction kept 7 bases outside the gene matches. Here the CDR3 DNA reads TGTGCCTGGAGAGGACAGGCCCTACATAATTCACCCCTCCACTTT. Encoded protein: CAWRGQALHNSPLHF.

The CDR3 loop is CASSLGPAERHTDTQYF. CDR3 in DNA: TGTGCCAGCAGCTTAGGCCCGGCGGAGCGGCACACAGATACGCAGTATTTT. The V gene is TRBV13, the J gene TRBJ2-3, with D perhaps matching TRBD2 (5 bases). CDR3 size: 17 residues. Per the germline V gene, CDR1 is PRHDT and CDR2 is FYEKMQ (reference sequence). Trimming took off 0 bases at V and 2 bases at J, with 15 bases between the two ends. Complete variable domain (other parts from reference TRBV13 and TRBJ2-3): AAGVIQSPRHLIKEKRETATLKCYPIPRHDTVYWYQQGPGQDPQFLISFYEKMQSDKGSIPDRFSAQQFSDYHSELNMSSLELGDSALYFCASSLGPAERHTDTQYFGPGTRLTVL.

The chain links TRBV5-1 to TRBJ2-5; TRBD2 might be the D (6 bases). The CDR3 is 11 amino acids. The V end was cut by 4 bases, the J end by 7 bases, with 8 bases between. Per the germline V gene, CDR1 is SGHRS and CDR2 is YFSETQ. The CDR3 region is CASSVGGTQYF. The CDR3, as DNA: TGCGCCAGCAGCGTCGGGGGGACCCAGTACTTC.

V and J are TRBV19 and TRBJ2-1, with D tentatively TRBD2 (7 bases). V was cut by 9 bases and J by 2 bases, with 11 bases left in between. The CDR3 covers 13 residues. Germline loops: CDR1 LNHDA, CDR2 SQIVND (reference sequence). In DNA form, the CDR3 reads TGTGCCAGCGAGGGGGGGCCCTACAATGAGCAGTTCTTC. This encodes CASEGGPYNEQFF.